These 28 T cell receptor beta chains were all obtained from the same sample, sequenced in a study of T cell changes during pregnancy in multiple sclerosis. Only in-frame clones appear in the TCRdb table, and some are missing; sequencing was by immunoSEQ multiplex PCR. The sample records about 50,000 clones, roughly 92% being singletons. The sample in question was CD4+ T cells from peripheral blood mononuclear cells, obtained after pregnancy. Source of these receptors: a female donor with multiple sclerosis, enrolled in a pregnancy study.

The chain uses TRBV19 and TRBJ2-3; 7 bases align to TRBD1. V shed 4 bases, J shed 2 bases, and the junction held 6 bases outside the gene matches. Germline CDR1 and CDR2: LNHDA and SQIVND (reference sequence). The CDR3 is made up of 15 amino acids. The DNA for the CDR3 is TGTGCCAGTAGTACAGGACAGGTTGACACAGATACGCAGTATTTT. It encodes CASSTGQVDTDTQYF.

This sequence joins TRBV9 and TRBJ1-6; D possibly corresponds to TRBD1 (5 bases). The CDR3 consists of 15 residues. Germline CDR1 SGDLS, CDR2 YYNGEE. V shed 0 bases and J shed 9 bases, with 13 bases lying between them. CDR3 region: CASSVDPGGGSPLHF. Written as DNA, the CDR3 is TGTGCCAGCAGCGTAGACCCCGGGGGAGGTTCACCCCTCCACTTT.

The chain couples TRBV15 to TRBJ2-3; 9 nucleotides match TRBD1. This CDR3 contains 13 residues. V shed 7 bases and J 6 bases; nucleotides not matched to a gene: 5. Germline values: CDR1 LNHNV, CDR2 YYDKDF (reference sequence). In DNA form, the CDR3 reads TGTGCCACCACTGGGACAGGGAAGGATACGCAGTATTTT. It specifies CATTGTGKDTQYF.

The rearrangement links TRBV2 to TRBJ1-1; unclear D gene. Trimming pared 4 bases from V and 1 base from J, leaving 10 bases between. Germline-derived CDR1 and CDR2 are SNHLY and FYNNEI. The CDR3 is made up of 14 amino acids. DNA of the CDR3: TGTGCCAGCAGTGGTTCGGCTAGGAACACTGAAGCTTTCTTT. Translating it yields CASSGSARNTEAFF.

This chain joins TRBV4-1 and TRBJ1-5; 7 positions match TRBD1. Per germline, CDR1 MGHRA and CDR2 YSYEKL. The CDR3 spans 15 residues. V was clipped by 1 base and J by 3 bases; unmatched bases: 3. The CDR3 nucleotides are TGCGCCAGCAGCCAAGGCAGGGGGGACAATCAGCCCCAGCATTTT. Translation gives CASSQGRGDNQPQHF.

V gene TRBV7-8 combines with J gene TRBJ2-2; no clear D gene. From germline, CDR1 is SGHVS and CDR2 FQNEAQ. This CDR3 region has 15 residues. With 6 bases removed from V and 2 bases from J, the gap between germline ends came to 13 bases. CDR3 amino acids: CASRPDSINTGELFF. CDR3 sequence (DNA): TGTGCCAGCAGGCCAGACTCAATTAACACCGGGGAGCTGTTTTTT.

J is TRBJ2-1 and V is TRBV19; D might be TRBD2 (6 bases). This CDR3 has 15 amino acids. Germline loops: CDR1 LNHDA, CDR2 SQIVND (reference sequence). V was clipped by 7 bases and J by 6 bases, with 19 bases between them. CDR3 in DNA: TGTGCCAGTATCCAGCGGGCAGGGCTACTCAATGAGCAGTTCTTC. It encodes CASIQRAGLLNEQFF. Supplemented by reference TRBV19 and TRBJ2-1, the full variable domain reads DGGITQSPKYLFRKEGQNVTLSCEQNLNHDAMYWYRQDPGQGLRLIYYSQIVNDFQKGDIAEGYSVSREKKESFPLTVTSAQKNPTAFYLCASIQRAGLLNEQFFGPGTRLTVL.

V usage is TRBV11-2 and J usage is TRBJ2-6, with TRBD2 matching over 10 bases. This CDR3 has 17 residues. V was pared by 7 bases and J by 0 bases, with 6 bases of the junction left unmatched. The germline V gene has CDR1 SGHAT and CDR2 FQNNGV. CDR3: CASTPLAGISGANVLTF. Here the CDR3 DNA reads TGTGCCAGCACCCCACTAGCGGGGATCTCTGGGGCCAACGTCCTGACTTTC. Full variable domain (remainder filled in from reference TRBV11-2 and TRBJ2-6): EAGVAQSPRYKIIEKRQSVAFWCNPISGHATLYWYQQILGQGPKLLIQFQNNGVVDDSQLPKDRFSAERLKGVDSTLKIQPAKLEDSAVYLCASTPLAGISGANVLTFGAGSRLTVL.

The chain is built from TRBV10-1 and TRBJ2-3, with 11 positions matching TRBD2. CDR1 is WNHNN and CDR2 is SYGVQD in the germline V gene (reference sequence). The CDR3 length is 21 residues. V lost 2 bases to trimming and J lost 1 base; unmatched junction nucleotides: 17. The CDR3 region is CASSERERSSGRQNRTDTQYF. The CDR3 DNA sequence: TGCGCCAGCAGTGAGCGCGAGCGGTCTAGCGGGAGGCAGAACCGCACAGATACGCAGTATTTT.

This chain connects TRBV28 to TRBJ2-7, with 7 positions matching TRBD1. The germline V gene has CDR1 MDHEN and CDR2 SYDVKM. This CDR3 comprises 15 residues. V was pared by 6 bases and J by 3 bases, with 11 bases of the junction left unmatched. The CDR3 loop is CASRSDRAPYYEQYF. The CDR3 region has the DNA TGTGCCAGCAGATCTGACAGGGCGCCCTACTACGAGCAGTACTTC.

Only one count was recorded for this clone. J is TRBJ1-6 and V is TRBV25-1; 8 bases line up with TRBD1. V lost 1 base, J lost 9 bases, and 2 bases stayed unmatched. The CDR3 covers 14 residues. Germline CDR1 is MGHDK and CDR2 is SYGVNS. The CDR3 spells CASSESGGFSPLHF. The CDR3 DNA sequence: TGTGCCAGCAGTGAATCAGGGGGCTTTTCACCCCTCCACTTT.

The chain combines TRBV28 with TRBJ1-1, with 8 nucleotides matching TRBD1. CDR3 size: 16 residues. V lost 4 bases, J lost 3 bases, and 10 bases stayed unmatched. CDR1 MDHEN and CDR2 SYDVKM come from the germline V gene. Here the CDR3 reads CASSSPQGGPDTEAFF. CDR3 coding DNA: TGTGCCAGCAGTTCTCCACAGGGGGGGCCGGACACTGAAGCTTTCTTT.

The V and J genes are TRBV4-1 and TRBJ2-7; the match to TRBD1 covers 9 bases. CDR1 and CDR2 (germline): MGHRA, YSYEKL. The ends lost 6 bases at V and 5 bases at J; junction bases unmatched: 8. The CDR3 has 14 residues. The CDR3 is CASSRDRVNHEQYF. CDR3 DNA: TGCGCCAGCAGTCGGGACAGGGTTAATCACGAGCAGTACTTC.

This sequence joins TRBV7-7 and TRBJ2-5, with 9 bases fitting TRBD1. The CDR3 has 16 residues. Germline CDR1 reads SSHAT; CDR2 reads FNYEAQ (reference sequence). Unmatched junction bases numbered 10, after V lost 6 bases and J lost 2 bases. In DNA, the CDR3 is TGTGCCAGCAGGGCCGGGACAGGGACGACACAAGAGACCCAGTACTTC. Its translation is CASRAGTGTTQETQYF.

This clone was detected only once. The DNA for the CDR3 is TGTGCCAGCAGCTTGCCAGGGGCCAATCAGCCCCAGCATTTT. It translates to CASSLPGANQPQHF. V usage is TRBV5-4 and J usage is TRBJ1-5; possibly TRBD1 for D (6 bases). The CDR3 length is 14 residues. V was clipped by 1 base and J by 3 bases, with 8 bases between them. CDR1 and CDR2 from the germline V gene are SGHNT and YYREEE (reference sequence).

This clone was seen only once. The chain links TRBV7-8 to TRBJ2-2; unclear D gene. The CDR3 loop spans 17 amino acids. CDR1 and CDR2 from the germline V gene are SGHVS and FQNEAQ. With 1 base removed from V and 1 base from J, the gap between germline ends came to 13 bases. For the CDR3, the DNA is TGTGCCAGCAGCTTAGTACGGTTCAATTTGAACACCGGGGAGCTGTTTTTT. Its protein product is CASSLVRFNLNTGELFF.

The chain recombines TRBV7-3 with TRBJ2-1, with 8 nucleotides matching TRBD1. Per germline, CDR1 SGHTA and CDR2 FQGTGA. The CDR3 totals 16 residues. After removal of 5 bases from V and 0 bases from J, the junction contained 6 bases not matched to a gene. The CDR3 region is CASSPRTGSSYNEQFF. CDR3 nucleotide sequence: TGTGCCAGCAGCCCAAGGACAGGGAGCTCCTACAATGAGCAGTTCTTC.

The chain carries TRBV6-5 and TRBJ2-3; tentative D call: TRBD2 (6 bases). This CDR3 spans 14 amino acids. V was shortened by 6 bases and J by 2 bases, with 12 bases between the two germline ends. CDR1 and CDR2 (germline): MNHEY, SVGAGI. The DNA of the CDR3 is TGTGCCAGCAGGCGGGACGGAACCACAGATACGCAGTATTTT. Its translation is CASRRDGTTDTQYF.

The genes are TRBV30 and TRBJ1-3; a weak D match, TRBD1 (5 bases). The germline V and J ends were trimmed by 0 bases and 0 bases, with 12 bases remaining between them. CDR3 length equals 16 residues. Germline loops: CDR1 GTSNPN, CDR2 SVGIG (reference sequence). CDR3: CAWSVGAANSGNTIYF. CDR3 bases: TGTGCCTGGAGTGTTGGGGCAGCAAACTCTGGAAACACCATATATTTT. Full variable domain (outside the CDR3, taken from reference TRBV30 and TRBJ1-3): SQTIHQWPATLVQPVGSPLSLECTVEGTSNPNLYWYRQAAGRGLQLLFYSVGIGQISSEVPQNLSASRPQDRQFILSSKKLLLSDSGFYLCAWSVGAANSGNTIYFGEGSWLTVV.

This sequence joins TRBV5-1 and TRBJ1-4, with 10 bases matching TRBD1. CDR1 and CDR2 from the germline V gene are SGHRS and YFSETQ. Losses at the gene ends were 4 bases for V and 8 bases for J; bases not matched to a gene: 5. The CDR3 consists of 14 residues. CDR3 bases: TGCGCCAGCAGCACCCGGGACAGGGGAGAAAAACTGTTTTTT. It is translated as CASSTRDRGEKLFF.

This chain uses TRBV2 with TRBJ2-5; 10 positions match TRBD2. The CDR3 is made up of 13 amino acids. Germline V gene lookup returns CDR1 SNHLY and CDR2 FYNNEI. Losses at the gene ends were 11 bases for V and 2 bases for J; bases not matched to a gene: 5. The CDR3 protein is CALRTSGQETQYF. As DNA, the CDR3 is TGTGCCCTGAGGACTAGCGGACAAGAGACCCAGTACTTC.

The chain combines TRBV5-6 with TRBJ2-7; 11 bases are a match to TRBD2. CDR1 is SGHDT, CDR2 YYEEEE, per germline. The CDR3 loop spans 15 amino acids. After removal of 2 bases from V and 5 bases from J, the junction contained 6 bases not matched to a gene. CDR3 residues: CASSLLAGVLHEQYF. CDR3 bases: TGTGCCAGCAGCTTACTAGCGGGAGTGCTCCACGAGCAGTACTTC. The full variable domain, rest sourced from reference TRBV5-6 and TRBJ2-7, is DAGVTQSPTHLIKTRGQQVTLRCSPKSGHDTVSWYQQALGQGPQFIFQYYEEEERQRGNFPDRFSGHQFPNYSSELNVNALLLGDSALYLCASSLLAGVLHEQYFGPGTRLTVT.

In its sample, this clone was seen once. The chain carries TRBV28 and TRBJ2-7, with 10 nucleotides matching TRBD2. This CDR3 comprises 14 residues. Trimming removed 5 bases from V and 2 bases from J; junction bases left unmatched: 3. Germline CDR1 and CDR2: MDHEN and SYDVKM. CDR3 region: CASSTSGATYEQYF. The CDR3 DNA sequence: TGTGCCAGCAGTACTAGCGGGGCAACCTACGAGCAGTACTTC. Using reference TRBV28 and TRBJ2-7 for the parts outside the CDR3, the full variable domain is DVKVTQSSRYLVKRTGEKVFLECVQDMDHENMFWYRQDPGLGLRLIYFSYDVKMKEKGDIPEGYSVSREKKERFSLILESASTNQTSMYLCASSTSGATYEQYFGPGTRLTVT.

In this sample, this clone turned up a few times. This chain joins TRBV30 and TRBJ1-1; 9 nucleotides line up with TRBD1. Germline-derived CDR1 and CDR2 are GTSNPN and SVGIG (reference sequence). V shed 6 bases and J 3 bases; nucleotides not matched to a gene: 5. CDR3 length equals 13 residues. CDR3 sequence: CACLTGGHTEAFF. CDR3 bases: TGTGCCTGTTTGACAGGGGGGCACACTGAAGCTTTCTTT.

This chain joins TRBV30 and TRBJ2-5; D possibly corresponds to TRBD2 (6 bases). The V gene lost 6 bases and the J gene lost 4 bases, with 15 bases spanning the gap. CDR1 GTSNPN and CDR2 SVGIG come from the germline V gene (reference sequence). CDR3 length equals 13 residues. The CDR3 region is CACMGGIGETQYF. CDR3 bases: TGTGCCTGTATGGGAGGAATTGGAGAGACCCAGTACTTC.

This chain connects TRBV4-2 to TRBJ2-2; weak D call: TRBD2 (6 bases). This CDR3 spans 17 amino acids. CDR1 LGHNA and CDR2 YNFKEQ come from the germline V gene. Trimming stripped 4 bases from V and 6 bases from J, with 21 bases between. CDR3 DNA sequence: TGTGCCAGCAGCCGAGAGACTCAACGACTAGTACCCGGGGAGCTGTTTTTT. This gives the protein CASSRETQRLVPGELFF.

The chain employs TRBV7-2 and TRBJ1-2; 8 positions agree with TRBD1. V dropped 9 bases and J dropped 6; count of bases not matched to a gene: 12. The length of the CDR3 is 14 residues. CDR1 is SGHTA, CDR2 FQGNSA, per germline. The CDR3 nucleotides read TGTGCCAGTTTTACCACAGGGGGTTGGGATGGCTACACCTTC. Protein sequence: CASFTTGGWDGYTF.

The chain links TRBV30 to TRBJ2-5, with D tentatively TRBD1 (6 bases). Germline V lookup: CDR1 GTSNPN, CDR2 SVGIG (reference sequence). This CDR3 region has 14 residues. Trimming left V 3 bases short and J 5 bases short, with 16 bases between. In DNA, the CDR3 is TGTGCCTGGAGCCTGGACAGTAAAAGGGAGACCCAGTACTTC. Translation gives CAWSLDSKRETQYF.